This TCR beta chain was identified during a study of T cells in Graves' hyperthyroidism and ophthalmopathy. Amplified regions were TCR beta CDR3 sequences from RNA transcripts. An initial round of RT-PCR targeting the TCR CDR3 relied on the HTBI primer set. TCRdb redid the calling of the multiplex PCR reads with MiXCR, one entry per CDR3 protein. The sample shows hundreds of thousands of distinct CDR3 sequences, around 15% of them seen only once. General study points: The model made its ophthalmopathy prediction, and onset followed a median around 6.9 months later. Patients with ophthalmopathy were separated from those with stable hyperthyroidism by a 13 V-J model. Most thyroid clonotypes that were expanded above 0.001 also turned up in blood.

In making diagnoses, clinical symptoms, serum thyroxine and TRAb, thyroid ultrasound and orbital computed tomography were all used. With 4 bases removed from V and 3 bases from J, the gap between germline ends came to 12 bases. Germline loops: CDR1 MNHEY, CDR2 SMNVEV (reference sequence). The length of the CDR3 is 14 residues. This clonotype appeared many times. Its antigen is as yet unknown. The gene calls are TRBV27 and TRBJ1-1; D is possibly TRBD1 (5 bases). The specimen was blood. This clonotype was obtained from a woman aged 40 to 50 with Graves' ophthalmopathy. This CDR3 reads CASSSPGAYTEAFF. The CDR3 region has the DNA TGTGCCAGCAGTTCTCCCGGGGCATACACTGAAGCTTTCTTT.